This TCR beta chain is from a study of tumor and adjacent non-tumor tissue in lung cancer. Looking at the study overall: Patients comprised 12 adenocarcinoma, 2 squamous cell carcinoma and 1 small cell lung cancer. General study results and limits: TCR diversity was significantly greater in tumor than normal lung tissue.

Notes on this clonotype: The target antigen is unknown.

Trimming stripped 7 bases from V and 4 bases from J, with 10 bases between. Germline lookup yields CDR1 LGHNA and CDR2 YNFKEQ. This CDR3 spans 12 amino acids. TCRbeta libraries were built with three rounds of nested PCR, modified from ARM-PCR. One entry per CDR3 protein results from TCRdb running MiXCR on the multiplex PCR reads. Here the sample spans 71,000 or so distinct CDR3 sequences, around 86% being singletons. RNA was extracted from bulk tissue without any cell sorting. The specimen sequenced was lung tumor tissue. The chain couples TRBV4-2 to TRBJ1-2; D remains unclear. This clonotype was obtained from a woman between 45 and 65 years old with non-small cell lung cancer. The CDR3 loop is CASTQHSYGYTF. In nucleotides, the CDR3 is TGTGCCAGCACTCAACACAGCTATGGCTACACCTTC.